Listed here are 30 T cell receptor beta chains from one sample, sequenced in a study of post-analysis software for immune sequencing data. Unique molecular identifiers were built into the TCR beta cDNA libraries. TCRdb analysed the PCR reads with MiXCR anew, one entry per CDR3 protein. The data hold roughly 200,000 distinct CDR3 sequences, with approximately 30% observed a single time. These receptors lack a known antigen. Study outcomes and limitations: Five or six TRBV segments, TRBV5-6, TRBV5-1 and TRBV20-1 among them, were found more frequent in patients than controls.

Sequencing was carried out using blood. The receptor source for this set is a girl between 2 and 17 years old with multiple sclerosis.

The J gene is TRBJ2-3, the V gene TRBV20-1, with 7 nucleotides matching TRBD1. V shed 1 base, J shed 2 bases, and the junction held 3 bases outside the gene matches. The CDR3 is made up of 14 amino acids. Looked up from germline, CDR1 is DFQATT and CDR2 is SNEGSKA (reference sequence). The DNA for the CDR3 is TGCAGTGCTAGAGGAGGGACAGCCACAGATACGCAGTATTTT. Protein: CSARGGTATDTQYF.

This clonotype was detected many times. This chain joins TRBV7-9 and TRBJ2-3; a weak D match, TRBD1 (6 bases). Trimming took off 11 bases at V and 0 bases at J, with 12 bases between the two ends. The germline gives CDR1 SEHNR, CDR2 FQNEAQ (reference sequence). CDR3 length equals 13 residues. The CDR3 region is CADSTGSTDTQYF. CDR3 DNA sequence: TGTGCCGACAGCACAGGGAGCACAGATACGCAGTATTTT.

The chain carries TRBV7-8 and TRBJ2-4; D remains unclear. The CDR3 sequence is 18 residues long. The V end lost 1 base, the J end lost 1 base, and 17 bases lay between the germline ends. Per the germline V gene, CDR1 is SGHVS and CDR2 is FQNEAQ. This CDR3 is CASSLGEVNRTAKNIQYF. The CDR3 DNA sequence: TGTGCCAGCAGCTTAGGGGAAGTGAACCGGACGGCCAAAAACATTCAGTACTTC.

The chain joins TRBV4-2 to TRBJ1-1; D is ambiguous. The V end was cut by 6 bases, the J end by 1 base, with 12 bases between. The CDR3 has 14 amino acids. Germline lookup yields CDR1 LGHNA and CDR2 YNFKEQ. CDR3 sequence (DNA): TGTGCCAGCAGGTCTTACGACGGGAACACTGAAGCTTTCTTT. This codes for CASRSYDGNTEAFF.

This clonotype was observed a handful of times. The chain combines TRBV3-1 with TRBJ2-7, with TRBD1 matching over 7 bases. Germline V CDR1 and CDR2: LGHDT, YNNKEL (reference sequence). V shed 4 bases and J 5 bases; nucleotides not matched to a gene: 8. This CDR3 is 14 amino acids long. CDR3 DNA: TGTGCCAGCAGCCGTAGAGATCAGGGGGACGAGCAGTACTTC. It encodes CASSRRDQGDEQYF.

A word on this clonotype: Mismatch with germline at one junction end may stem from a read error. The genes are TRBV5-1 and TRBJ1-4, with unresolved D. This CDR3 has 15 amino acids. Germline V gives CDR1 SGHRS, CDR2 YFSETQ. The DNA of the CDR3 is TGCGCCAGCAGCTTGGGATCGGCAACTAATGAAAAACGGTTTTTT. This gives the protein CASSLGSATNEKRFF.

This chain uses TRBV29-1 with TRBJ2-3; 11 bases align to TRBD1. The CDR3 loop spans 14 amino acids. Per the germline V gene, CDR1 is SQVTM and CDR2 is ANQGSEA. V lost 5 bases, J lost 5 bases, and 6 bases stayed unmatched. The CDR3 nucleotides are TGCAGCGTTACGGACAGGGGGCAGGGAGATACGCAGTATTTT. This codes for CSVTDRGQGDTQYF.

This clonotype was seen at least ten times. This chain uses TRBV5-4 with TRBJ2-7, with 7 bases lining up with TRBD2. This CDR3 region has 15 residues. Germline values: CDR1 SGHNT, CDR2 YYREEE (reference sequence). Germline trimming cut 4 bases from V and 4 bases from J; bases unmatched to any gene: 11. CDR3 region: CASSLVAGAGYEQYF. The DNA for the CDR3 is TGTGCCAGCAGCCTCGTGGCGGGAGCCGGATACGAGCAGTACTTC.

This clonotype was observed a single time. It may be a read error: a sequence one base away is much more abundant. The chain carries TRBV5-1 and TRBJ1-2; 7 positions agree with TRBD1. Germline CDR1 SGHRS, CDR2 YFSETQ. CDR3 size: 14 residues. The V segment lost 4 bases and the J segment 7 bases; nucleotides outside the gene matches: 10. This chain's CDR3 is CASSPGRDSCGYTF. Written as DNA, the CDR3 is TGCGCCAGCAGCCCTGGGCGGGACAGCTGTGGCTACACCTTC. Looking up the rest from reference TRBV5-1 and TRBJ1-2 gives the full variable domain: KAGVTQTPRYLIKTRGQQVTLSCSPISGHRSVSWYQQTPGQGLQFLFEYFSETQRNKGNFPGRFSGRQFSNSRSEMNVSTLELGDSALYLCASSPGRDSCGYTFGSGTRLTVV.

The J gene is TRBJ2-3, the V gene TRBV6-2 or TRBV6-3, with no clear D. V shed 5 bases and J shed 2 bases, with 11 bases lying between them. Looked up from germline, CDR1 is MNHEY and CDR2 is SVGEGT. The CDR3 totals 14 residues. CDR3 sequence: CASSTATYTDTQYF. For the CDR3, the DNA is TGTGCCAGCAGTACCGCGACTTACACAGATACGCAGTATTTT.

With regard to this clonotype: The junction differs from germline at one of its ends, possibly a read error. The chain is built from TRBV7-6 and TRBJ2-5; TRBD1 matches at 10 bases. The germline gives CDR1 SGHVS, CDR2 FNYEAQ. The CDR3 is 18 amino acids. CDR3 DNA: TGTGCCAACAGCTTAGAAAGTCCGGGACAGGGGAGGATGAATGAGCAGTACTTC. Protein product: CANSLESPGQGRMNEQYF.

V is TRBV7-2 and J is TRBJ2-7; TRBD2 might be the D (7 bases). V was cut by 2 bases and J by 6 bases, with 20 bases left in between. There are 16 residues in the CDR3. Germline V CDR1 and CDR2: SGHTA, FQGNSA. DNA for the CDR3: TGTGCCAGCAGCTTACCGACAAGGGGGAGGGCCTCCGAGCAGTACTTC. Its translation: CASSLPTRGRASEQYF.

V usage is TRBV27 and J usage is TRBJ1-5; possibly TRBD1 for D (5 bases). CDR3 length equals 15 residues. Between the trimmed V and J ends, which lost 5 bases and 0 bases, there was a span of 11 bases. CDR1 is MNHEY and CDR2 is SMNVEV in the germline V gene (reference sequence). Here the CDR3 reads CASSLGQYSNQPQHF. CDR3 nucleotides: TGTGCCAGCAGTCTCGGACAATATAGCAATCAGCCCCAGCATTTT.

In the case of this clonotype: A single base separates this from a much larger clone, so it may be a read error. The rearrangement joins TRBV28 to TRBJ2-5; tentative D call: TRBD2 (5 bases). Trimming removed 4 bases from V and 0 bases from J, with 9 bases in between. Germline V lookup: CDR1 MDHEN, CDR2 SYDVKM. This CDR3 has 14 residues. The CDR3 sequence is CASSWRSNQETQYF. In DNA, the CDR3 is TGTGCCAGCAGTTGGAGGAGTAACCAAGAGACCCAGTACTTC.

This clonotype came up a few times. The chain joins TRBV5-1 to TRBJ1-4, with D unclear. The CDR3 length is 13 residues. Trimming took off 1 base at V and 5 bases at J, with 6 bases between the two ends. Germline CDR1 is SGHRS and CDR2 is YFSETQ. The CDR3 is CASSLRRNEKLFF. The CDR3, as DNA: TGCGCCAGCAGCTTGAGACGAAATGAAAAACTGTTTTTT.

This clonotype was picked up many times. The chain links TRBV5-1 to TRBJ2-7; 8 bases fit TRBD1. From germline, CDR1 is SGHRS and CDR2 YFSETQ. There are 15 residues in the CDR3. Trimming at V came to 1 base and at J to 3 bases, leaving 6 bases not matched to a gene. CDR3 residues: CASSLIQGANYEQYF. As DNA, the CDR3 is TGCGCCAGCAGCTTGATTCAGGGGGCGAACTACGAGCAGTACTTC.

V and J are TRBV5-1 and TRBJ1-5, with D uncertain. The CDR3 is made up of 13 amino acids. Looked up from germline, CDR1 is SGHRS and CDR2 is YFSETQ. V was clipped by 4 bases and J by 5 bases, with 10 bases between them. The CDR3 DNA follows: TGCGCCAGCAGCCCGTTTACCGATCAGCCCCAGCATTTT. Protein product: CASSPFTDQPQHF.

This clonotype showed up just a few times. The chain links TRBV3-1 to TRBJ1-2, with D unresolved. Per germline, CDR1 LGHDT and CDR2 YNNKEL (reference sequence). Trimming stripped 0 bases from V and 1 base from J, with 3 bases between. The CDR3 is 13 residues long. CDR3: CASSQDSNYGYTF. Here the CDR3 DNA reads TGTGCCAGCAGCCAAGACAGTAACTATGGCTACACCTTC.

CDR3 sequence reads: CASSLARAGVGEQYF. The CDR3 DNA sequence: TGTGCCAGCAGCTTAGCGCGGGCCGGGGTGGGGGAGCAGTACTTC. The chain has TRBV7-2 and TRBJ2-7; D might be TRBD2 (5 bases). The germline V gene has CDR1 SGHTA and CDR2 FQGNSA. V shed 0 bases and J shed 7 bases, with 16 bases lying between them. CDR3 length equals 15 residues.

The CDR3 loop reads CASSMGVGTQYF. The CDR3 DNA follows: TGTGCCAGCAGCATGGGGGTAGGGACCCAGTACTTC. The chain recombines TRBV7-2 with TRBJ2-7; D is perhaps TRBD1 or TRBD2 (5 bases each). The J call may be incorrect, as the DNA end agrees better with TRBJ2-5. The CDR3 covers 12 residues. The germline gives CDR1 SGHTA, CDR2 FQGNSA.

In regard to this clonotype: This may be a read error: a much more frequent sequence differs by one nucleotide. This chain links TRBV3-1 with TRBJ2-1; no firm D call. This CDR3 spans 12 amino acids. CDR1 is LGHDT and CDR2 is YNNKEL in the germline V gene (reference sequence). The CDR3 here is CASSQDHNEKFF. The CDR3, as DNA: TGTGCCAGCAGCCAAGACCACAATGAGAAGTTCTTC.

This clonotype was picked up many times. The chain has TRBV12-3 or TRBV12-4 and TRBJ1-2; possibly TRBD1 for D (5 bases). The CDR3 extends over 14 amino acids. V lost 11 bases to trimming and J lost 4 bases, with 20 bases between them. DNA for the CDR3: TGTGCCGTTCAGAGTGAGGGGCAGGGCTATGGCTACACCTTC. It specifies CAVQSEGQGYGYTF.

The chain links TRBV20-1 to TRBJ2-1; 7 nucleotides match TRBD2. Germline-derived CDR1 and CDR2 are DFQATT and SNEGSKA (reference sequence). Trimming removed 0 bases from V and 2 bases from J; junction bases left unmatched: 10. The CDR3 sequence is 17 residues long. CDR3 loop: CSARDGFSGRAYNEQFF. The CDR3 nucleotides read TGCAGTGCTAGAGATGGGTTTAGCGGGCGAGCCTACAATGAGCAGTTCTTC.

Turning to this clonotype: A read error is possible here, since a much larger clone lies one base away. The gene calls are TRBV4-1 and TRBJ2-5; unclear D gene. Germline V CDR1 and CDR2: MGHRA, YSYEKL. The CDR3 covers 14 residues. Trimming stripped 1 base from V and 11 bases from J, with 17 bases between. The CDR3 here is CASSQVRRHNEQYF. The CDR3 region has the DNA TGCGCCAGCAGCCAAGTTAGGCGCCACAATGAGCAGTACTTC.

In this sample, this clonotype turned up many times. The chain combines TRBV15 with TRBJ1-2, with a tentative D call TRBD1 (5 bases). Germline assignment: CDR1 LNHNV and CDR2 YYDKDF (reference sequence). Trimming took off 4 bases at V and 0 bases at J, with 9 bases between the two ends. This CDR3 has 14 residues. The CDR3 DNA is TGTGCCACCAGCATCGGGGCGGCTAACTATGGCTACACCTTC. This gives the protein CATSIGAANYGYTF.

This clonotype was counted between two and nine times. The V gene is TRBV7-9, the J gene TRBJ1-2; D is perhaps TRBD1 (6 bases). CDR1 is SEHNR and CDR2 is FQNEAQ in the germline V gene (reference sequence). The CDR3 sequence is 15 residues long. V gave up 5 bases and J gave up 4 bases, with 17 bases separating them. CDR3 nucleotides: TGTGCCAGCAGCCTGGCGGGGGGGCCCGGCTATGGCTACACCTTC. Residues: CASSLAGGPGYGYTF.

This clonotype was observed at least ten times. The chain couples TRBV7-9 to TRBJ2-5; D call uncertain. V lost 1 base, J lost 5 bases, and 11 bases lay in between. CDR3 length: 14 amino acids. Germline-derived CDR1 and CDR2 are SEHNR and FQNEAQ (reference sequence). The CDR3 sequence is CASSLVSLAETQYF. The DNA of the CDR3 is TGTGCCAGCAGCTTAGTATCCCTGGCGGAGACCCAGTACTTC.

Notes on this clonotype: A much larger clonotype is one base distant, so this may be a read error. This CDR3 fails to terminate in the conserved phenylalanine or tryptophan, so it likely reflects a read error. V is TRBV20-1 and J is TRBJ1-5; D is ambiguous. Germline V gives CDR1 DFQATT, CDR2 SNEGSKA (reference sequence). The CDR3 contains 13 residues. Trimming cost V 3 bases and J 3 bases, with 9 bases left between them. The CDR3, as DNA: TGCAGTGCTAGGTCGTCTCACAATCAGCCCCAGCATGTT. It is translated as CSARSSHNQPQHV.

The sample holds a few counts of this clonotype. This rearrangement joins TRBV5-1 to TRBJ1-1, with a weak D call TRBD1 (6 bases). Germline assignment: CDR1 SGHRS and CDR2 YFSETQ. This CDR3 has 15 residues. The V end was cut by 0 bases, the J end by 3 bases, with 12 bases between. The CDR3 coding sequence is TGCGCCAGCAGCTTGGGGGAGACAGGCCACACTGAAGCTTTCTTT. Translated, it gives CASSLGETGHTEAFF.

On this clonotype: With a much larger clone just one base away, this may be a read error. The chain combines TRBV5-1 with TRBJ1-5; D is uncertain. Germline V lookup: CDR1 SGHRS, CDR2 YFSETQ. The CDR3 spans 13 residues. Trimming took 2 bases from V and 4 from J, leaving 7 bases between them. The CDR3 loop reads CASSFEGNQPQHF. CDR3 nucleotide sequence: TGCGCCAGCAGCTTTGAAGGGAATCAGCCCCAGCATTTT.